This T cell receptor (beta chain) was captured in a study of regulatory T cells in long-lasting Graves disease. Researchers made TCR beta libraries by using iRepertoire HTBI primers and running Arm-PCR on CDR3 regions. TCRdb re-called the multiplex PCR reads with MiXCR, one entry per CDR3 protein. The table lists hundreds of thousands of distinct CDR3 sequences, less than 20% of them singletons, with more than 15% in the top ten. Sample time point: newly diagnosed GD, antithyroid drugs for less than 3 months. The TCR library was prepared using RNA isolated from PBMCs. General study results and limits: Among samples with persistent disease, TRBV28, TRBJ1-2 and TRBJ2-5 were favored. Relative to new patients (under 1,000), persistent patients exhibited greater sharing of public clonotypes (approximately 2,500).

CDR1 is MNHNS and CDR2 is SASEGT in the germline V gene. CDR3 size: 12 residues. Trimming left V 2 bases short and J 7 bases short, with 8 bases between. Ten or more counts support this clonotype. What it binds is unknown. These same records also appear under a second study, on T cells in Graves' hyperthyroidism and ophthalmopathy. From that report: The primer set for the first-round RT-PCR of the TCR CDR3 was HTBI. Blood shared most expanded thyroid clonotypes above 0.001.

The specimen comprised peripheral blood mononuclear cells (PBMCs), sampled at new diagnosis, from a patient treated with antithyroid drugs. The source is a woman under 40 with Graves disease. The gene calls are TRBV6-1 and TRBJ1-1; D unresolved. The CDR3 reads CASSERWVEAFF. DNA of the CDR3: TGTGCCAGCAGTGAACGGTGGGTTGAAGCTTTCTTT.